Below, 3 T cell receptor beta chains from the same sample are listed, as sequenced in a study of blood T cells in healthy people across ages. A second about 6 to 11 cycle PCR used barcoded and J-beta primers. MiXCR was run by TCRdb on the 5' RACE reads, yielding one entry per CDR3 protein. The sample contains some 1 million distinct CDR3 sequences, around 43% of which appear only once. Sequenced material: blood. The receptors shown here come from a woman aged 55 to 70 in good health.

This clonotype was observed a handful of times. The chain is built from TRBV12-3 or TRBV12-4 and TRBJ2-1; maybe TRBD1 (6 bases). Trimming pared 3 bases from V and 6 bases from J, leaving 12 bases between. The CDR3 consists of 14 residues. Here the CDR3 reads CASSFNRGGNEQFF. CDR3 DNA sequence: TGTGCCAGCAGTTTTAATCGAGGGGGCAATGAGCAGTTCTTC.

The rearrangement links TRBV7-9 to TRBJ2-7; D remains ambiguous. V lost 4 bases, J lost 3 bases, and 7 bases lay in between. Germline-derived CDR1 and CDR2 are SEHNR and FQNEAQ (reference sequence). CDR3 length: 12 residues. CDR3 coding DNA: TGTGCCAGCAGCTCCGAAGTCTACGAGCAGTACTTC. It specifies CASSSEVYEQYF.

V is TRBV29-1 and J is TRBJ1-1; 7 nucleotides agree with TRBD1. CDR1 is SQVTM and CDR2 is ANQGSEA in the germline V gene. CDR3 size: 12 residues. The J segment lost 2 bases and the V segment lost 6 bases, leaving 3 bases of the junction unmatched. The CDR3 loop reads CSVYRGNTEAFF. CDR3 in DNA: TGCAGCGTCTACAGGGGTAACACTGAAGCTTTCTTT.